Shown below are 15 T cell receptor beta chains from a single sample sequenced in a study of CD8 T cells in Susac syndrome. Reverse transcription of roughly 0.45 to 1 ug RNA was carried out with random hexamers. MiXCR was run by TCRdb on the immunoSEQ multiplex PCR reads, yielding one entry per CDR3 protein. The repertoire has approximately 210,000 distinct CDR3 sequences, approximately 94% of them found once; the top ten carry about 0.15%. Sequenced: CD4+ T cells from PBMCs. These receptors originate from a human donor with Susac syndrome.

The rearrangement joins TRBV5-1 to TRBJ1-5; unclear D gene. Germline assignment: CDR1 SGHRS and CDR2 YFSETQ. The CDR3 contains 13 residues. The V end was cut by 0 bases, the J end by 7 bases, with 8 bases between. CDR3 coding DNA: TGCGCCAGCAGCTTGGTAGGGCCCCAGCCCCAGCATTTT. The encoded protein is CASSLVGPQPQHF.

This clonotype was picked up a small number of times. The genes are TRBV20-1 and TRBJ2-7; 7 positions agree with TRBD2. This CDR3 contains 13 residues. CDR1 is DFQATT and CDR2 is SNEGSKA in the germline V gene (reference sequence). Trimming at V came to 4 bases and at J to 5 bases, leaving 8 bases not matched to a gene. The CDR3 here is CSAIWRGSNEQYF. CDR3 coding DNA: TGCAGTGCTATCTGGCGGGGGAGTAACGAGCAGTACTTC.

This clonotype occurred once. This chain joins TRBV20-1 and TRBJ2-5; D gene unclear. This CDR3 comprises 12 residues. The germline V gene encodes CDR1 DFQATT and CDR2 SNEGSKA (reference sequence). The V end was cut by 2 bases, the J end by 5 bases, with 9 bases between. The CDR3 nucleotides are TGCAGTGCTAGACTGGTTGAGGAGACCCAGTACTTC. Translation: CSARLVEETQYF.

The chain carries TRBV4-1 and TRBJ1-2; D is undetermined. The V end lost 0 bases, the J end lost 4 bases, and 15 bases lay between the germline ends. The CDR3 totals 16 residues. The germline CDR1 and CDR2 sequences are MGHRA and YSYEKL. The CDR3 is CASSQEITSEIYGYTF. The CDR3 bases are TGCGCCAGCAGCCAAGAGATAACCAGCGAAATCTATGGCTACACCTTC.

The CDR3 DNA sequence: TGTGCCTGGACCCGCCCGGGCGTAACTAACTATGGCTACACCTTC. Protein sequence: CAWTRPGVTNYGYTF. The J gene is TRBJ1-2, the V gene TRBV30; no firm D call. V gave up 4 bases and J gave up 0 bases, with 15 bases separating them. Germline CDR1 is GTSNPN and CDR2 is SVGIG (reference sequence). The CDR3 length is 15 residues.

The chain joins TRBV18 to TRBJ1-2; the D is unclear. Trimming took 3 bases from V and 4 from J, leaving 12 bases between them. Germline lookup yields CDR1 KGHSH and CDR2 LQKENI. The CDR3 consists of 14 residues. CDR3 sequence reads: CASSPTPGGYGYTF. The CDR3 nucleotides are TGTGCCAGCTCACCGACCCCGGGAGGCTATGGCTACACCTTC.

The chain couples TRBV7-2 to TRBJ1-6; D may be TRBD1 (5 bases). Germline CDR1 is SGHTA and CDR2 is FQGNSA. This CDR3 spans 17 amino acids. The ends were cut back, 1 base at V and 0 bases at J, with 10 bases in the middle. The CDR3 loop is CASSLVQGSSYNSPLHF. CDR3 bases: TGTGCCAGCAGCTTAGTCCAGGGCAGCTCCTATAATTCACCCCTCCACTTT.

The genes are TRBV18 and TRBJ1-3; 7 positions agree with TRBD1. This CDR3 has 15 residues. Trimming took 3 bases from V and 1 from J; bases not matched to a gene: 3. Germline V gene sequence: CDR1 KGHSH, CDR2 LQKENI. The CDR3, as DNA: TGTGCCAGCTCACCCCGACAGGGATCTGGAAACACCATATATTTT. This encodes CASSPRQGSGNTIYF.

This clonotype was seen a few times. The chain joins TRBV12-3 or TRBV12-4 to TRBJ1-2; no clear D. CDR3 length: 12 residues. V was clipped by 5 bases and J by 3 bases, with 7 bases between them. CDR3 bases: TGTGCCAGCAGTAGACGGGACTATGGCTACACCTTC. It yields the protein CASSRRDYGYTF.

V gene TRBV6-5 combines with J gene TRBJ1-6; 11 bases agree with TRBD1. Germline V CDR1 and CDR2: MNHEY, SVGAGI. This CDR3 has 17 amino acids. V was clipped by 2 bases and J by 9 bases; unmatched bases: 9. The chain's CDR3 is CASSYTPTGTGGSPLHF. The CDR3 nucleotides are TGTGCCAGCAGTTACACGCCTACCGGGACAGGGGGTTCACCCCTCCACTTT.

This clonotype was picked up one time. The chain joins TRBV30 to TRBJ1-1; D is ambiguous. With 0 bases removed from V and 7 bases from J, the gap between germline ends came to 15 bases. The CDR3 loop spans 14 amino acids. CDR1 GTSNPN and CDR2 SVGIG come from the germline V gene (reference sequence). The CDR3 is CAWSVLGREDEAFF. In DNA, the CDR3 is TGTGCCTGGAGTGTTTTGGGTAGGGAGGATGAAGCTTTCTTT.

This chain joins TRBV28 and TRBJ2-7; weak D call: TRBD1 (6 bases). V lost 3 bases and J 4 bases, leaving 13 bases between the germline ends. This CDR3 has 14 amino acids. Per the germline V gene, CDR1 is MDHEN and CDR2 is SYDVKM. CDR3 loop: CASSFQQGGYEQYF. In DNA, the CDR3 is TGTGCCAGCAGTTTTCAACAGGGTGGGTACGAGCAGTACTTC.

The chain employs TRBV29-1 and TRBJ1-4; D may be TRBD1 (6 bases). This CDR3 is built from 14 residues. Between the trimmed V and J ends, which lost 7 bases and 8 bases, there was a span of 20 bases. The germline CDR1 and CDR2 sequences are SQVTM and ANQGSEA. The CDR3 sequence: CSANAGDTGEKLFF. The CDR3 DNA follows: TGCAGCGCAAACGCCGGGGATACAGGGGAAAAACTGTTTTTT.

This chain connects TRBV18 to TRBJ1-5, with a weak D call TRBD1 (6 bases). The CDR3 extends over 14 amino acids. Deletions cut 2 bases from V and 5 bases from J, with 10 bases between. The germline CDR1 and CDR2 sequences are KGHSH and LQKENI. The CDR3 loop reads CASSPWTVDQPQHF. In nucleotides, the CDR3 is TGTGCCAGCTCACCATGGACAGTGGATCAGCCCCAGCATTTT.

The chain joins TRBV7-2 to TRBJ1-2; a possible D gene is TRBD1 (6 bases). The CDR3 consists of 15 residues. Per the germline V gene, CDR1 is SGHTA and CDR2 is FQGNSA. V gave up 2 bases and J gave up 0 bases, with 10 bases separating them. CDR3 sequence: CASSLQGTSNYGYTF. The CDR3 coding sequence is TGTGCCAGCAGCTTACAGGGGACCTCTAACTATGGCTACACCTTC.